The entry below gives a single T cell receptor (beta chain) sequence along with its context. The data belong to a study of CD8 T cells in Susac syndrome. The authors reverse transcribed roughly 0.5 to 1 ug RNA with random hexamers. Via MiXCR, TCRdb re-called the immunoSEQ multiplex PCR reads, giving one row per CDR3 protein. Altogether more than 120,000 distinct CDR3 sequences are present, approximately 94% being singletons, with the ten largest covering around 0.08%. The germline CDR1 and CDR2 sequences are MDHEN and SYDVKM. The V gene lost 5 bases and the J gene lost 6 bases, with 8 bases spanning the gap. CDR3 length: 12 amino acids.

Material for sequencing was CD4+ T cells from PBMCs. The source is a human donor in good health. V usage is TRBV28 and J usage is TRBJ1-5; D remains unclear. The CDR3: CASSRPPQPQHF. CDR3 sequence (DNA): TGTGCCAGCAGTCGCCCCCCTCAGCCCCAGCATTTT.